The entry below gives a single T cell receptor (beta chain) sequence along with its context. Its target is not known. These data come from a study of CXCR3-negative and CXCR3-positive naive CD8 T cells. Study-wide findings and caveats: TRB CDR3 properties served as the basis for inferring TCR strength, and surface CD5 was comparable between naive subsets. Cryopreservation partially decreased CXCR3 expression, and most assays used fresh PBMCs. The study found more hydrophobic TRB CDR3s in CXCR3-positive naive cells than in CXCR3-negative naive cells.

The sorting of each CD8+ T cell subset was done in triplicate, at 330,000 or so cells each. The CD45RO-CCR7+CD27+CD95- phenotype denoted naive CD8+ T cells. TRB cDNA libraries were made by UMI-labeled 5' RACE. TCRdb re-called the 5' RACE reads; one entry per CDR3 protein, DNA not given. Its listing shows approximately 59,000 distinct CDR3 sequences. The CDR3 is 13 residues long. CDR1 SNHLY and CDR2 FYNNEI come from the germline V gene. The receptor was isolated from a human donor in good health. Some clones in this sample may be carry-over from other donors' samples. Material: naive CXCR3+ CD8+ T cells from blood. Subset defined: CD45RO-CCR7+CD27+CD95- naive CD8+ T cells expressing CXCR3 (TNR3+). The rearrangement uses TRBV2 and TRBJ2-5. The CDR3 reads CASSDISQETQYF.